The next 19 T cell receptor beta chains were all read from a single sample in a study of cytomegalovirus exposure and HLA in healthy donors. The PCR was carried out with 60 Vbeta primers and 13 Jbeta primers. This table comes from immunoSEQ multiplex PCR, and its TCRdb copy is limited to in-frame clones, with some not included. The sample contains around 200,000 clones, over 75% of which appear only once. Input material: PBMCs. Source of these receptors: a woman between 45 and 65 years old in good health and CMV-seropositive.

The V gene is TRBV14, the J gene TRBJ1-2; D remains ambiguous. Trimming removed 4 bases from V and 6 bases from J, with 18 bases in between. The CDR3 extends over 15 amino acids. The germline gives CDR1 SGHDN, CDR2 FVKESK. CDR3: CASSPMGSRGHGYTF. The CDR3 DNA reads as TGTGCCAGCAGCCCCATGGGTTCTCGAGGCCATGGCTACACCTTC.

The genes are TRBV18 and TRBJ2-1; no firm D call. The CDR3 has 15 residues. Trimming took off 0 bases at V and 2 bases at J, with 8 bases between the two ends. Germline V CDR1 and CDR2: KGHSH, LQKENI. DNA for the CDR3: TGTGCCAGCTCACCACCGAAGACACCCTACAATGAGCAGTTCTTC. Translation: CASSPPKTPYNEQFF.

The chain uses TRBV11-2 and TRBJ1-2; 9 nucleotides agree with TRBD1. CDR1 and CDR2 from the germline V gene are SGHAT and FQNNGV. V lost 4 bases, J lost 6 bases, and 0 bases stayed unmatched. This CDR3 is built from 12 residues. The CDR3: CASSWDRDGYTF. The CDR3 DNA is TGTGCCAGCAGCTGGGACAGGGATGGCTACACCTTC.

The chain joins TRBV18 to TRBJ1-4; 12 nucleotides align to TRBD1. Per germline, CDR1 KGHSH and CDR2 LQKENI. This CDR3 has 16 amino acids. Trimming took 3 bases from V and 7 from J; bases not matched to a gene: 6. In DNA, the CDR3 is TGTGCCAGCTCACCGGGACAGGGGGCCTTTATTGAAAAACTGTTTTTT. Translating gives CASSPGQGAFIEKLFF.

The V call is TRBV5-1, the J call TRBJ2-7; D is possibly TRBD2 (5 bases). The V gene lost 5 bases and the J gene lost 4 bases, with 19 bases spanning the gap. The CDR3 extends over 15 amino acids. Germline V gene lookup returns CDR1 SGHRS and CDR2 YFSETQ. CDR3 nucleotide sequence: TGCGCCAGCAGACCCCTCACGGAGGCGTATTACGAGCAGTACTTC. Translating gives CASRPLTEAYYEQYF.

This clone is a singleton in its sample. The rearrangement uses TRBV6-5 and TRBJ1-6, with D uncertain. Germline V gene data show CDR1 as MNHEY and CDR2 as SVGAGI. The germline V and J ends were trimmed by 6 bases and 17 bases, with 14 bases remaining between them. The CDR3 spans 11 residues. The CDR3 DNA follows: TGTGCCAGCAGCGCCCGAGGGCATATCCACTTT. Its protein is CASSARGHIHF.

V is TRBV11-2 and J is TRBJ2-1; D gene ambiguous. This CDR3 comprises 15 residues. CDR1 is SGHAT, CDR2 FQNNGV, per germline. With 2 bases removed from V and 1 base from J, the gap between germline ends came to 9 bases. CDR3 coding DNA: TGTGCCAGCAGCTTATCTCGGGTTTCCTACAATGAGCAGTTCTTC. Translated: CASSLSRVSYNEQFF.

In regard to this clone: The identical CDR3 is also encoded by other nucleotide sequences in the sample. This chain links TRBV7-9 with TRBJ1-5; D gene unclear. The CDR3 sequence is 12 residues long. CDR1 and CDR2 (germline): SEHNR, FQNEAQ (reference sequence). V was trimmed by 5 bases and J by 0 bases, leaving 2 bases between them. CDR3 coding DNA: TGTGCCAGCAGCCTTAGCAATCAGCCCCAGCATTTT. Protein sequence: CASSLSNQPQHF.

The count of this clone is one. CDR3 nucleotides: TGTGCCAGCAGCTTAGGGGAGTCGGGCGGTGGCTACACCTTC. This encodes CASSLGESGGGYTF. V and J are TRBV7-9 and TRBJ1-2; D is ambiguous. This CDR3 contains 14 residues. CDR1 and CDR2 from the germline V gene are SEHNR and FQNEAQ (reference sequence). The V gene lost 1 base and the J gene lost 7 bases, with 13 bases spanning the gap.

This chain joins TRBV27 and TRBJ1-4, with D perhaps TRBD1 (5 bases). Germline loops: CDR1 MNHEY, CDR2 SMNVEV (reference sequence). V shed 2 bases and J shed 0 bases, with 13 bases lying between them. This CDR3 contains 17 residues. CDR3 coding DNA: TGTGCCAGCAGTTTACGGGCAGGGTGGGCAACTAATGAAAAACTGTTTTTT. This codes for CASSLRAGWATNEKLFF.

The chain joins TRBV5-1 to TRBJ2-2; D perhaps matches TRBD1 (6 bases). The CDR3 is 16 residues long. Germline V gene lookup returns CDR1 SGHRS and CDR2 YFSETQ. Trimming left V 2 bases short and J 0 bases short, with 11 bases between. CDR3 bases: TGCGCCAGCAGCTTAACAGGGAACACGAACACCGGGGAGCTGTTTTTT. Translated, it gives CASSLTGNTNTGELFF.

A single count supports this clone. The chain's CDR3 is CASSPRGSETQYF. The CDR3 bases are TGCGCCAGCAGCCCCAGGGGTTCAGAGACCCAGTACTTC. V usage is TRBV5-1 and J usage is TRBJ2-5, with D possibly TRBD1 on 6 matching bases. V gave up 4 bases and J gave up 4 bases, with 11 bases separating them. This CDR3 spans 13 amino acids. Germline V gene lookup returns CDR1 SGHRS and CDR2 YFSETQ.

The chain has TRBV28 and TRBJ2-7; possibly TRBD1 for D (5 bases). The V and J ends lost 6 bases and 0 bases respectively, with 12 bases between them. This CDR3 has 14 amino acids. Looked up from germline, CDR1 is MDHEN and CDR2 is SYDVKM. The CDR3 sequence: CASRGPGHSYEQYF. The CDR3 DNA reads TGTGCCAGCAGGGGGCCGGGCCACTCCTACGAGCAGTACTTC.

The table lists this clone with a count of one. The chain has TRBV27 and TRBJ2-7; TRBD1 aligns across 7 bases. V trimming: 6 bases; J trimming: 3 bases; junction bases outside the gene matches: 8. The CDR3 spans 14 residues. Germline V lookup: CDR1 MNHEY, CDR2 SMNVEV (reference sequence). As DNA, the CDR3 is TGTGCCAGCAGCACACAGGGGCGGTTCTACGAGCAGTACTTC. Protein sequence: CASSTQGRFYEQYF.

V gene TRBV28 combines with J gene TRBJ1-2, with D possibly being TRBD1 (5 bases). V was trimmed by 7 bases and J by 8 bases, leaving 17 bases between them. The CDR3 has 13 residues. The germline V gene encodes CDR1 MDHEN and CDR2 SYDVKM. CDR3 protein: CASTSQGRKGYTF. The CDR3 coding sequence is TGTGCCAGCACCTCCCAGGGCAGGAAGGGCTACACCTTC.

The chain joins TRBV19 to TRBJ1-4; no reliable D call. Germline CDR1 LNHDA, CDR2 SQIVND (reference sequence). The V end was cut by 3 bases, the J end by 5 bases, with 7 bases between. The CDR3 runs 13 residues. The CDR3, as DNA: TGTGCCAGTAGTATCTTCAGGAATGAAAAACTGTTTTTT. It specifies CASSIFRNEKLFF.

In this sample, this clone turned up a few times. This rearrangement joins TRBV19 to TRBJ1-5; D ambiguous. Trimming removed 5 bases from V and 2 bases from J, with 4 bases in between. Germline loops: CDR1 LNHDA, CDR2 SQIVND (reference sequence). The CDR3 sequence is 12 residues long. CDR3 DNA sequence: TGTGCCAGTAGTCAGGGCAATCAGCCCCAGCATTTT. It codes for CASSQGNQPQHF.

The chain has TRBV11-2 and TRBJ1-6, with 11 nucleotides matching TRBD1. J lost 7 bases, V lost 3 bases, and 11 bases had no gene match. CDR1 is SGHAT and CDR2 is FQNNGV in the germline V gene. CDR3 length: 18 residues. CDR3 residues: CASSFHAGTGGSNSPLHF. The CDR3 DNA reads TGTGCCAGCAGCTTCCACGCCGGGACAGGGGGTTCGAATTCACCCCTCCACTTT.

Only one count was recorded for this clone. J is TRBJ2-2 and V is TRBV11-2; the D is unclear. The CDR3 contains 15 residues. The V gene lost 2 bases and the J gene lost 4 bases, with 11 bases spanning the gap. Germline V gives CDR1 SGHAT, CDR2 FQNNGV. DNA of the CDR3: TGTGCCAGCAGCTTATACGGGTTTGGCACCGGGGAGCTGTTTTTT. This codes for CASSLYGFGTGELFF.